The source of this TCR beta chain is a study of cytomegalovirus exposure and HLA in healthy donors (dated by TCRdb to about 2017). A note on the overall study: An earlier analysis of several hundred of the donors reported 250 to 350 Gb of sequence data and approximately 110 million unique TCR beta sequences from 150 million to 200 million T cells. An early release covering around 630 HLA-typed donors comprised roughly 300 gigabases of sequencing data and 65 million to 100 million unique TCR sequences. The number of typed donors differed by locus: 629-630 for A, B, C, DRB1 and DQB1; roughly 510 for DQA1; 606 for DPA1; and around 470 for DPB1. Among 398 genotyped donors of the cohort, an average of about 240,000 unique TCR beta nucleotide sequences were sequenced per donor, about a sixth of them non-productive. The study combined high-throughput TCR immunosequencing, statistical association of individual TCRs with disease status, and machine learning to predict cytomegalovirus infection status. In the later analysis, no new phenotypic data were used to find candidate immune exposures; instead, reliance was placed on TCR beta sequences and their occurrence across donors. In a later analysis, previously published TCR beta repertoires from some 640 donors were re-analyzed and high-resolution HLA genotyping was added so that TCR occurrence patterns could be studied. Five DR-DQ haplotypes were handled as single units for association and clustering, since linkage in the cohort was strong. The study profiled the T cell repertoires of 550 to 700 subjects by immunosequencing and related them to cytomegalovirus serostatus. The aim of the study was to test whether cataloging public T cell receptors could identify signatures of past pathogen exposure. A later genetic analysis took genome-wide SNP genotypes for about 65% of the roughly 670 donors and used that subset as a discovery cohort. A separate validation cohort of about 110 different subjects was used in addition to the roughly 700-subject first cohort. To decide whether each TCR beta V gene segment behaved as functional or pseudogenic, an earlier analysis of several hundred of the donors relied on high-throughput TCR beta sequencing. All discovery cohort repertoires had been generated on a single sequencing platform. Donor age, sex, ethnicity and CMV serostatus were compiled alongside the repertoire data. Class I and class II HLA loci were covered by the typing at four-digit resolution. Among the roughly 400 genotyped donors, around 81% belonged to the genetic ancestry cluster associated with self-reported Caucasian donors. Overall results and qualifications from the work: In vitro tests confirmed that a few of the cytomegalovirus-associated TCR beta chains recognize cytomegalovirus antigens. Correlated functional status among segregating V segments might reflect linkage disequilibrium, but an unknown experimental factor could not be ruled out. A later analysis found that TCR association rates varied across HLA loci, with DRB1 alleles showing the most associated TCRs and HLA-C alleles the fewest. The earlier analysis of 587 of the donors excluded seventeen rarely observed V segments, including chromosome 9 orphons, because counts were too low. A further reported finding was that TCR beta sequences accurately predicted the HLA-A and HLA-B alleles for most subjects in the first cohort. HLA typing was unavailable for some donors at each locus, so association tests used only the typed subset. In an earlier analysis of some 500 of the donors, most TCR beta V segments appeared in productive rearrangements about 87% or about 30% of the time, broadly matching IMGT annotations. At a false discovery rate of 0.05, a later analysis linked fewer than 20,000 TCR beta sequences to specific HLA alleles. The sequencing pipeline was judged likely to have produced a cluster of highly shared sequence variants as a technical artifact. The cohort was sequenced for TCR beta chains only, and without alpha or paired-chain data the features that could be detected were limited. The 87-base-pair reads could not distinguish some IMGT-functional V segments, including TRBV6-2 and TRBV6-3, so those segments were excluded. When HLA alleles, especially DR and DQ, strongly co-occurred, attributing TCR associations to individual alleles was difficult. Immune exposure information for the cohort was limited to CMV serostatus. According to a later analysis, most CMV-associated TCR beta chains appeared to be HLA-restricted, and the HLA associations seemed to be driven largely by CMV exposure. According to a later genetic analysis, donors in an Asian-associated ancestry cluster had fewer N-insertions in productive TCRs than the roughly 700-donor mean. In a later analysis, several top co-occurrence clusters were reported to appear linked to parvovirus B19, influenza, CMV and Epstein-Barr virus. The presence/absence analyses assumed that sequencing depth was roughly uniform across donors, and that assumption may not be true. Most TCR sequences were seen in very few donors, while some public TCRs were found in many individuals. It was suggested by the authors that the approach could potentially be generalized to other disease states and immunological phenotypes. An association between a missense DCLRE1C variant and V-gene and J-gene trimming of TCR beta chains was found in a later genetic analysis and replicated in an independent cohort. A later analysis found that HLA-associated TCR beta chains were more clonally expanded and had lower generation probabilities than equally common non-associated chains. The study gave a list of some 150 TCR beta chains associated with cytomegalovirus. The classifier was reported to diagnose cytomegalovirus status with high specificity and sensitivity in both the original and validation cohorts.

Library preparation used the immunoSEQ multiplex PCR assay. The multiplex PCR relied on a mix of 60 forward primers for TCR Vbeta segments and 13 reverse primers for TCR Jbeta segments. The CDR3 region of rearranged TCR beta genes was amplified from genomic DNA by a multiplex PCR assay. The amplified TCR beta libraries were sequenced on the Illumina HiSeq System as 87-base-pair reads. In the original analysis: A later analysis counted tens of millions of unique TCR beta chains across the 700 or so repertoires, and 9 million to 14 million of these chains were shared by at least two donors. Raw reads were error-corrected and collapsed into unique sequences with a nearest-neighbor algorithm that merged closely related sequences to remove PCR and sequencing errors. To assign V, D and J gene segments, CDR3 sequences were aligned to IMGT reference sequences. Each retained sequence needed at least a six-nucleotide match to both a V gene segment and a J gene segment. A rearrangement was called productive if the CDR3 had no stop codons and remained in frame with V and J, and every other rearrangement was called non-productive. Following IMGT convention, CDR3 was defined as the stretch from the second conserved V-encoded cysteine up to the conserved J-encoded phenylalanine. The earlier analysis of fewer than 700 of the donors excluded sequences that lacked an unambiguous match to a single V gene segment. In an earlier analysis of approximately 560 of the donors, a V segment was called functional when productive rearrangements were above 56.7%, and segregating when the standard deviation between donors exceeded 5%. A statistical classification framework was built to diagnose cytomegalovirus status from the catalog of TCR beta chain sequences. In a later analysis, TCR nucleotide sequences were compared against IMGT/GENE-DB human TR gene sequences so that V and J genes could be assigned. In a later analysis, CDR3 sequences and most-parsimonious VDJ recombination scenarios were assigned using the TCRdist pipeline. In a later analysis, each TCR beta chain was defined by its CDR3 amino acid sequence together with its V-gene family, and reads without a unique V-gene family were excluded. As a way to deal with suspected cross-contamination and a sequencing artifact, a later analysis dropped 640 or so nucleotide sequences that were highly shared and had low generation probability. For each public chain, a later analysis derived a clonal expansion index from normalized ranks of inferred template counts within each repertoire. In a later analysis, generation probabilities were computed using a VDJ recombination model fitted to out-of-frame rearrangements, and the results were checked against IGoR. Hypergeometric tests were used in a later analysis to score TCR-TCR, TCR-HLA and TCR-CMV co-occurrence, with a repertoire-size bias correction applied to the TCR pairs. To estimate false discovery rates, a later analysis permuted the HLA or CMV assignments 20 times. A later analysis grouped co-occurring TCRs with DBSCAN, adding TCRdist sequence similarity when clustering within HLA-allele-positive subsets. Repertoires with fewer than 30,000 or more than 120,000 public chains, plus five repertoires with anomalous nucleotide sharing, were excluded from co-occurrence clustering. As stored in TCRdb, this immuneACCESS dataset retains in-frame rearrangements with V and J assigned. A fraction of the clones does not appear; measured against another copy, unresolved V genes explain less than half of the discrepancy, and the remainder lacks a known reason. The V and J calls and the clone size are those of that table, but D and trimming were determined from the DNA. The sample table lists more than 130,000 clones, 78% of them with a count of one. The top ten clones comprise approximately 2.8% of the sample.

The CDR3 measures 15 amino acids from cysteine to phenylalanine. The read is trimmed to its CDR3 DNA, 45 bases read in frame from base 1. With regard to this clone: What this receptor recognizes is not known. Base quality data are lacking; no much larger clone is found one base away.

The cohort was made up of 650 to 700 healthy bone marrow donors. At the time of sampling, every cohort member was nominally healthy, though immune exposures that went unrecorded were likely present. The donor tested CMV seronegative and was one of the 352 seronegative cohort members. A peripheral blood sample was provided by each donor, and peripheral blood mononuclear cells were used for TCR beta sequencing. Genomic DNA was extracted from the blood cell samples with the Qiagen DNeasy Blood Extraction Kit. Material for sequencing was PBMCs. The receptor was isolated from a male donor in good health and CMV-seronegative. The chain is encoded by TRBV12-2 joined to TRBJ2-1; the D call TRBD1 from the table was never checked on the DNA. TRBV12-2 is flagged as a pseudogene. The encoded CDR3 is CASRSAGRIYNEQFF. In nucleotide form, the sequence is TGTGCAAGTCGCTCAGCGGGGCGGATCTACAATGAGCAGTTCTTC.